These T cell receptor beta chains were read from a single sample in a study of blood T cell repertoires in COVID-19. Profiling relied on immunoSEQ multiplex PCR, and the TCRdb table lists in-frame clones only, not all of them. Found here are approximately 250,000 clones, 88% of them singletons; the top ten hold around 1%. Sequencing was performed on PBMCs or T cells enriched from blood (not recorded which). The receptors come from a woman in her 30s who had recovered from COVID-19. The CDR3 runs from the conserved cysteine through the conserved F or W. The D gene is left open where the match is weak. Rows give clone size only sometimes, using once, few, many, or a class for an expanded clone.

>TRBJ2-1|-|-|TRBV10-1
CASSRTAGNEQFF
TGCGCCAGCAGTCGGACTGCCGGGAATGAGCAGTTCTTC
>TRBJ1-1|-|-|TRBV3-1/TRBV3-2
CASSLTQGTEAFF
TGTGCCAGCAGCTTAACCCAGGGAACTGAAGCTTTCTTT
>TRBJ1-6|-|-|TRBV4-1
CASSRGTLGNSPLHF
TGCGCCAGCAGCCGAGGGACATTAGGGAATTCACCCCTCCACTTT
>TRBJ2-1|few|-|TRBV20-1
CSASRNEQFF
TGCAGTGCTAGTCGCAATGAGCAGTTCTTC
>TRBJ1-2|-|-|TRBV27
CASSLGAGPSQWGYTF
TGTGCCAGCAGTTTAGGGGCAGGGCCCTCTCAATGGGGCTACACCTTC
>TRBJ2-1|few|TRBD2|TRBV30
CAWSSSGGPYNEQFF
TGTGCCTGGAGTAGTAGCGGGGGCCCCTACAATGAGCAGTTCTTC
>TRBJ2-7|-|TRBD1|TRBV6-5
CASSPRQGVYEQYF
TGTGCCAGCAGCCCGAGACAGGGAGTCTACGAGCAGTACTTC
>TRBJ1-6|-|-|TRBV7-8
CASSLRRAIDSPLHF
TGTGCCAGCAGCTTGAGGAGGGCAATCGACTCACCCCTCCACTTT
>TRBJ2-1|-|TRBD2|TRBV9
CASSVEFLAGVGNEQFF
TGTGCCAGCAGCGTAGAGTTTCTAGCGGGAGTGGGAAATGAGCAGTTCTTC
>TRBJ2-1|-|-|TRBV11-3
CASSEGVRNEQFF
TGTGCCAGCAGTGAGGGAGTCCGCAATGAGCAGTTCTTC
>TRBJ1-3|-|-|TRBV28
CASSLRGASGNTIYF
TGTGCCAGCAGTTTAAGGGGTGCCTCTGGAAACACCATATATTTT
>TRBJ2-5|-|-|TRBV5-1
CASSPRQRQETQYF
TGCGCCAGCAGCCCTAGACAGCGACAAGAGACCCAGTACTTC
>TRBJ2-2|-|-|TRBV2
CASSETGISGELFF
TGTGCCAGCAGTGAAACGGGGATCTCCGGGGAGCTGTTTTTT
>TRBJ1-2|-|-|TRBV28
CASNKRGGTTNYGYTF
TGTGCCAGCAACAAGCGGGGGGGTACCACTAACTATGGCTACACCTTC
>TRBJ2-3|-|TRBD1|TRBV24-1
CATSGPLSRGQRADTQYF
TGTGCCACCAGTGGACCCCTGTCCAGGGGGCAAAGGGCAGATACGCAGTATTTT
>TRBJ2-3|-|TRBD1|TRBV15
CATSRDRGLHTQYF
TGTGCCACCAGCAGGGACAGGGGTCTACATACGCAGTATTTT
>TRBJ2-1|-|-|TRBV28
CASSHRGLVNEQFF
TGTGCCAGCAGTCACAGGGGACTGGTCAATGAGCAGTTCTTC
>TRBJ2-5|-|TRBD1|TRBV5-6
CASSLVGRQGAETQYF
TGTGCCAGCAGCTTAGTGGGGCGACAGGGAGCGGAGACCCAGTACTTC
>TRBJ1-1|-|-|TRBV11-2
CASSLGVRGAFF
TGTGCCAGCAGCTTAGGGGTGAGGGGGGCTTTCTTT
>TRBJ1-1|many|-|TRBV24-1
CATSDPRGPNTEAFF
TGTGCCACCAGTGATCCGCGGGGCCCGAACACTGAAGCTTTCTTT
>TRBJ2-7|-|-|TRBV6-5
CASSSALYEQYF
TGTGCCTCTAGTTCCGCACTCTACGAGCAGTACTTC
>TRBJ1-5|once|-|TRBV5-1
CASSSGGPDQPQHF
TGCGCCAGCAGCTCTGGAGGTCCCGATCAGCCCCAGCATTTT
>TRBJ1-1|few|-|TRBV19
CASTPISAEGRIRPEAFF
TGTGCCAGTACCCCCATCTCCGCAGAGGGTCGAATAAGGCCTGAAGCTTTCTTT
>TRBJ1-2|-|TRBD1|TRBV4-3
CASSQAWRDSTMTNYGYTF
TGCGCCAGCAGCCAAGCGTGGCGGGACAGTACTATGACTAACTATGGCTACACCTTC
>TRBJ2-2|-|-|TRBV28
CASRQRGQKTGELFF
TGTGCCAGCAGACAACGGGGTCAGAAGACCGGGGAGCTGTTTTTT
>TRBJ1-3|-|-|TRBV19
CASKLQGAGNTIYF
TGTGCCAGTAAGCTACAGGGTGCTGGAAACACCATATATTTT
>TRBJ2-5|-|-|TRBV6-1
CASSLGGWETQYF
TGTGCCAGCAGCCTCGGGGGTTGGGAGACCCAGTACTTC
>TRBJ2-7|-|-|TRBV27
CASSFQVAAEQYF
TGTGCCAGCAGTTTCCAGGTGGCAGCCGAGCAGTACTTC
>TRBJ2-7|-|TRBD2|TRBV9
CASSVTSGDSYEQYF
TGTGCCAGCAGCGTTACTAGCGGGGACTCCTACGAGCAGTACTTC
>TRBJ1-2|-|-|TRBV5-4
CASSSGSWGVIGYTF
TGTGCCAGCAGCTCCGGTAGTTGGGGGGTAATTGGCTACACCTTC
>TRBJ1-1|-|TRBD1|TRBV29-1
CSGTRTGRFWNTEAFF
TGCAGCGGAACGAGGACAGGGCGCTTCTGGAACACTGAAGCTTTCTTT
>TRBJ2-3|-|TRBD2|TRBV5-1
CASSLRLAGGTNTQYF
TGCGCCAGCAGCTTGAGGCTAGCGGGGGGCACGAATACGCAGTATTTT
>TRBJ2-1|-|TRBD1|TRBV4-1
CASSPNRGNDNEQFF
TGCGCCAGCAGCCCTAACAGGGGAAATGACAATGAGCAGTTCTTC
>TRBJ1-3|-|-|TRBV7-2
CASTLETGYSGNTIYF
TGTGCCAGCACCTTAGAAACAGGTTACTCTGGAAACACCATATATTTT
>TRBJ2-1|-|-|TRBV30
CAWTRQVVRDEQFF
TGTGCCTGGACCCGACAGGTAGTCCGGGATGAGCAGTTCTTC
>TRBJ2-7|-|-|TRBV6-2/TRBV6-3
CASSYSNSRTAISYEQYF
TGTGCCAGCAGTTACTCGAATTCTAGGACAGCGATCTCCTACGAGCAGTACTTC
>TRBJ2-1|-|-|TRBV5-6
CASSLGRETYNEQFF
TGTGCCAGCAGCTTGGGCCGAGAAACCTACAATGAGCAGTTCTTC
>TRBJ2-1|-|-|TRBV19
CASSIADEQFF
TGTGCCAGTAGTATAGCCGATGAGCAGTTCTTC
>TRBJ1-4|-|-|TRBV7-9
CAVESGEGEKLFF
TGTGCCGTAGAGTCGGGGGAGGGTGAAAAACTGTTTTTT
>TRBJ2-1|once|-|TRBV12-3/TRBV12-4
CASSLQIYNEQFF
TGTGCCAGCAGTTTACAAATCTACAATGAGCAGTTCTTC
>TRBJ1-1|-|TRBD1|TRBV5-1
CASSLDPLGQVTENTEAFF
TGCGCCAGCAGCTTGGACCCCCTCGGACAGGTAACTGAGAACACTGAAGCTTTCTTT
>TRBJ1-1|-|-|TRBV5-1
CASSPTRGNTEAFF
TGCGCCAGCAGTCCGACCAGGGGGAACACTGAAGCTTTCTTT
>TRBJ1-3|once|-|TRBV11-3
CASSLVFGNTIYF
TGTGCCAGCAGCTTAGTCTTTGGAAACACCATATATTTT
>TRBJ1-1|-|TRBD1|TRBV27
CASSRNRGHTEAFF
TGTGCCAGCAGCCGTAATAGGGGGCACACTGAAGCTTTCTTT
>TRBJ2-3|-|-|TRBV7-2
CASSLRVPDTQYF
TGTGCCAGCAGCTTAAGAGTCCCAGATACGCAGTATTTT
>TRBJ1-4|-|TRBD1|TRBV3-1/TRBV3-2
CASSQAADRGENEKLFF
TGTGCCAGCAGCCAAGCCGCGGACAGGGGAGAGAATGAAAAACTGTTTTTT